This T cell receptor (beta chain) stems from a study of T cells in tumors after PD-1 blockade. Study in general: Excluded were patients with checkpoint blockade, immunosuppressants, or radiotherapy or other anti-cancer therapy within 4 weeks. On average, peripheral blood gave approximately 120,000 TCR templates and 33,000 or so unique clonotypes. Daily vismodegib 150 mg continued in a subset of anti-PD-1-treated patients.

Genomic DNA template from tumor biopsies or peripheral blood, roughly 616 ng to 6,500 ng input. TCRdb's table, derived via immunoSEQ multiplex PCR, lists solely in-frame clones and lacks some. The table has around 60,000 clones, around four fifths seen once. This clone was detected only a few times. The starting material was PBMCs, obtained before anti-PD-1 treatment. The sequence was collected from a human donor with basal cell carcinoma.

The DNA of the CDR3 is TGTGCCAGTAGCCCCCAGGGTTGGAGGGGCTACACCTTC. Translated, it gives CASSPQGWRGYTF. The genes are TRBV19 and TRBJ1-2, with a tentative D call TRBD1 (5 bases). The CDR3 runs to 13 residues. Germline CDR1 and CDR2: LNHDA and SQIVND (reference sequence). V was pared by 6 bases and J by 8 bases, with 16 bases between. Supplemented by reference TRBV19 and TRBJ1-2, the full variable domain reads DGGITQSPKYLFRKEGQNVTLSCEQNLNHDAMYWYRQDPGQGLRLIYYSQIVNDFQKGDIAEGYSVSREKKESFPLTVTSAQKNPTAFYLCASSPQGWRGYTFGSGTRLTVV.